Below, one T cell receptor beta chain is given with its context. Its antigen is unknown. The read ends 3 residues before the CDR3 terminus; that terminus is restored from the germline J gene. This sample was included in a study of Tregs in tolerant kidney transplant recipients. Overall study: The nonmyeloablative bone marrow transplants came from related graft donors, with transient mixed chimerism. General study results and limits: Donor-specific Treg expansion exceeded global Treg expansion in tolerant patients, suggesting antigen drive. Expanding Tregs on activated donor B cells appeared to best identify donor-specific TCRbeta clones. Nucleotide sequences could not be compared across some patients' samples due to primer changes.

Germline CDR1 is DFQATT and CDR2 is SNEGSKA (reference sequence). The CDR3 contains 16 residues. After removal of 1 base from V and 4 bases from J, the junction contained 12 bases not matched to a gene. TCRdb keeps only in-frame clones here, not all; method: immunoSEQ multiplex PCR. The repertoire table contains over 45,000 clones. The chain joins TRBV20-1 to TRBJ2-7; TRBD2 matches at 8 bases. The sample consisted of CD4+ T cells from blood, taken before the transplant. The clonotype originates from a human donor who received a combined kidney and bone marrow transplant. Here the CDR3 reads CSARGEGIAGTYEQYF. The CDR3 DNA, read in part, is TGCAGTGCTAGAGGGGAGGGTATAGCGGGAACGTACGAG.